This TCR beta chain stems from a study of T cell responses to AZD1222 COVID-19 vaccine. Germline CDR1 and CDR2: MGHRA and YSYEKL. The CDR3 has 16 amino acids. Losses at the gene ends were 2 bases for V and 2 bases for J; bases not matched to a gene: 7. General study findings and limits: Breadth and depth of Spike-specific TCRs rose after two AZD1222 doses. Seropositive AZD1222 recipients at baseline numbered only five or six. Clonal diversity was possibly underestimated; the donors were predominantly white British and more often female.

A note on this clone: Its specificity is unknown.

Generated by immunoSEQ multiplex PCR, the TCRdb table keeps only in-frame clones and is missing some. The sample records approximately 190,000 clones, around 87% being singletons. The sequence came from an adult in good health. The chain links TRBV4-1 to TRBJ2-5; 8 bases are shared with TRBD1. The sample in question was peripheral blood, obtained on day 0 of MenACWY control vaccination. CDR3 protein: CASSQTGTGTQETQYF. The DNA of the CDR3 is TGCGCCAGCAGCCAAACAGGGACAGGAACGCAAGAGACCCAGTACTTC.